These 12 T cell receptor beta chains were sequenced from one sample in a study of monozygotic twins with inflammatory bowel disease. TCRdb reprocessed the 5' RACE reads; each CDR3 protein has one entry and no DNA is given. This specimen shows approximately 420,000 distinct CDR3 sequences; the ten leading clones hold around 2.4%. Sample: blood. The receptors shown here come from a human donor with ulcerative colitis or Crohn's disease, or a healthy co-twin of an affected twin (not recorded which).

CDR3 region: CASSWQDRQETQYF. This chain connects TRBV5-1 to TRBJ2-5; TCRdb proposes TRBD1, but this gene call is untestable without DNA. The CDR3 consists of 14 residues. Germline assignment: CDR1 SGHRS and CDR2 YFSETQ.

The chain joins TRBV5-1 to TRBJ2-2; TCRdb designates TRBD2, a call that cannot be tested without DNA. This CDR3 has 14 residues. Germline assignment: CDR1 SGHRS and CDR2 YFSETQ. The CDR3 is CASSSGSVTGELFF. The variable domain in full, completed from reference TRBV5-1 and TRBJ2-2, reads KAGVTQTPRYLIKTRGQQVTLSCSPISGHRSVSWYQQTPGQGLQFLFEYFSETQRNKGNFPGRFSGRQFSNSRSEMNVSTLELGDSALYLCASSSGSVTGELFFGEGSRLTVL.

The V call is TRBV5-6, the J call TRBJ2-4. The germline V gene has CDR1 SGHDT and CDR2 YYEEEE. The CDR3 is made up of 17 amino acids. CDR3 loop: CASSLQAFDPAKNIQYF. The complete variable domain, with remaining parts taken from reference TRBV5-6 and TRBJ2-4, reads DAGVTQSPTHLIKTRGQQVTLRCSPKSGHDTVSWYQQALGQGPQFIFQYYEEEERQRGNFPDRFSGHQFPNYSSELNVNALLLGDSALYLCASSLQAFDPAKNIQYFGAGTRLSVL.

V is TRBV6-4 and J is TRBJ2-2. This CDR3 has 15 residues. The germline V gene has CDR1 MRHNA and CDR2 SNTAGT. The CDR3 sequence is CASSEQIASTGELFF.

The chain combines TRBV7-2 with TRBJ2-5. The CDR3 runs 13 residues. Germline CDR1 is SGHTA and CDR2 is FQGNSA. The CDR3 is CASSLTTQETQYF.

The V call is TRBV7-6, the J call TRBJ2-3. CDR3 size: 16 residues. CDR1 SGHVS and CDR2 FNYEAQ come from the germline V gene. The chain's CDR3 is CASSSLGWKSTDTQYF.

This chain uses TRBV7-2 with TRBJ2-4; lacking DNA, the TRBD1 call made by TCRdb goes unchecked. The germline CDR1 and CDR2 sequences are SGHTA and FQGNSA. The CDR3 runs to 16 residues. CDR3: CASSPGQKLAKNIQYF.

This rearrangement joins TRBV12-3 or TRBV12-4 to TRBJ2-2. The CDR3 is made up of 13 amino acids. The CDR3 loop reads CASSLSHPGELFF.

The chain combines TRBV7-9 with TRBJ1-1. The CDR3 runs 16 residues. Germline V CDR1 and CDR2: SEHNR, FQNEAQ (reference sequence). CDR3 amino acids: CASSLGLGKRGTESFF.

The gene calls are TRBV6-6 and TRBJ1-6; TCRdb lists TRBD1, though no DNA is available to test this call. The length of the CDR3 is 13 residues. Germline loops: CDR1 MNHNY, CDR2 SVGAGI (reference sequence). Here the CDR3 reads CATKTGVSSPLHF.

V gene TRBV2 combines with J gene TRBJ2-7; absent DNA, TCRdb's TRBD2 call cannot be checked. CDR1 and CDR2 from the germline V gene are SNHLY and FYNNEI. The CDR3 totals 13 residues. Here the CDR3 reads CASRGQFSYEQYF.

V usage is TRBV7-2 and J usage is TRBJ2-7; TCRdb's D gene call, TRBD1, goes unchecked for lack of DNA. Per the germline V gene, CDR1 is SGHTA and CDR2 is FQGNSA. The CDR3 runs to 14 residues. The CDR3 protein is CASSHPGGSYEQYF. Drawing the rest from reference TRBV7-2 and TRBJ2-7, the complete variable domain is GAGVSQSPSNKVTEKGKDVELRCDPISGHTALYWYRQSLGQGLEFLIYFQGNSAPDKSGLPSDRFSAERTGGSVSTLTIQRTQQEDSAVYLCASSHPGGSYEQYFGPGTRLTVT.